Included here is one T cell receptor (beta chain) sequence, with context. V shed 4 bases and J shed 0 bases, with 14 bases lying between them. The CDR3 length is 15 residues. Germline loops: CDR1 SQVTM, CDR2 ANQGSEA. CD45RO-negative cells were positively selected for CCR7, leaving out terminally differentiated effector memory CD45RA+ cells. The sample originates from a study of shared clonotypes between healthy human individuals. Sorted subsets were amplified in replicate PCRs using around 0.2 ug DNA, about 30,000 T cell genomes. Generated by immunoSEQ multiplex PCR, the TCRdb table keeps only in-frame clones and is missing some. The sample comprises about 2.1 million clones, about 93% of which are singletons, and around 1.7% rests with the top ten.

This sequence was found in a man aged 18 to 30 in good health. Some clones in this sample may be carry-over from other donors' samples. V gene TRBV29-1 combines with J gene TRBJ2-3; D is unclear. The material sequenced was naive CD8+ T cells from PBMCs. This CDR3 reads CSVAPGRTSTDTQYF. CDR3 nucleotides: TGCAGCGTTGCACCGGGTCGCACTAGCACAGATACGCAGTATTTT.